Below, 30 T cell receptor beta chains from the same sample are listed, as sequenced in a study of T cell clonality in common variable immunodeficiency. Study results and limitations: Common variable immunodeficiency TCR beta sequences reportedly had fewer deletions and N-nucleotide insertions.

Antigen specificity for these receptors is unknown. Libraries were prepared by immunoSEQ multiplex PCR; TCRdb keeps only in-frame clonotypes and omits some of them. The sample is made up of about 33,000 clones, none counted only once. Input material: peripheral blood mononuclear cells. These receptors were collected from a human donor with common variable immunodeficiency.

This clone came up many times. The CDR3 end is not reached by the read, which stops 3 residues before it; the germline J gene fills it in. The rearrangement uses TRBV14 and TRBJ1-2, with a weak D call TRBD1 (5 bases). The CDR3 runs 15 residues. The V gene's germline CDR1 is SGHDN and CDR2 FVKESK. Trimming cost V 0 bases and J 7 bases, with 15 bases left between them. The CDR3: CASSQERGFGSGYTF. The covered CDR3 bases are TGTGCCAGCAGCCAAGAGCGGGGCTTTGGATCTGGC.

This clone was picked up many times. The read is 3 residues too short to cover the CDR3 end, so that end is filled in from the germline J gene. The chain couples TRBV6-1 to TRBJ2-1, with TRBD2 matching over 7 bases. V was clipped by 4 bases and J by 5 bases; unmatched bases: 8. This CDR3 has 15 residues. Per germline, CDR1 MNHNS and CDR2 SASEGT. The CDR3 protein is CASSGGSSGNNEQFF. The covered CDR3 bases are TGTGCCAGCAGTGGAGGGTCTAGCGGAAACAATGAG.

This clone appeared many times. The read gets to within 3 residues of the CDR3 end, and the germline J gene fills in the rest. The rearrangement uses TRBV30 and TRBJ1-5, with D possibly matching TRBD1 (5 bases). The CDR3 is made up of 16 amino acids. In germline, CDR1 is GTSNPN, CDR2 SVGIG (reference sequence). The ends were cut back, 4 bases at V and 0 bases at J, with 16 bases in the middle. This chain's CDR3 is CAWIGQGPNSNQPQHF. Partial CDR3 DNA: TGTGCCTGGATAGGGCAGGGCCCTAATAGCAATCAGCCC.

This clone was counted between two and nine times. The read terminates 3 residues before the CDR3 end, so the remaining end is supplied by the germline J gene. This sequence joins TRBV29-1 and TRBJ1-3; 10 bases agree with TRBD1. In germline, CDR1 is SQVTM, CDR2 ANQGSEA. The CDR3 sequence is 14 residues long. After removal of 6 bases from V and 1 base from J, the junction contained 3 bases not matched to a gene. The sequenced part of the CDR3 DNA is TGCAGCGTGACAGGGGGCGAATCTGGAAACACC. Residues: CSVTGGESGNT. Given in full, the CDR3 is CSVTGGESGNTIYF.

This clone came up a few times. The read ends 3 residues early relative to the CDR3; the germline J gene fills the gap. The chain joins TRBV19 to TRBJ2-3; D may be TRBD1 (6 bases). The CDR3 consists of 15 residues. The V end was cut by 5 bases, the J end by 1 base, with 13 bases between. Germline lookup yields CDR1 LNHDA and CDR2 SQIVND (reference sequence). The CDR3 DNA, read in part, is TGTGCCAGTAGTCCAACAGGGTTGGGCACAGATACG. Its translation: CASSPTGLGTDT. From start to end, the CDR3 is CASSPTGLGTDTQYF.

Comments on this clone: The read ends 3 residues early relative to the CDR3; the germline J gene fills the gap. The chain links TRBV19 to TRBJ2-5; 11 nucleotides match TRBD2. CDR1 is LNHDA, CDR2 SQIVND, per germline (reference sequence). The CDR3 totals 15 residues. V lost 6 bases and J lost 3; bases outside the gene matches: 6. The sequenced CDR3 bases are TGTGCCAGTAGATGGGCTAGCGGGGGGAAAGAGACC. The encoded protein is CASRWASGGKET. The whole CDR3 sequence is CASRWASGGKETQYF.

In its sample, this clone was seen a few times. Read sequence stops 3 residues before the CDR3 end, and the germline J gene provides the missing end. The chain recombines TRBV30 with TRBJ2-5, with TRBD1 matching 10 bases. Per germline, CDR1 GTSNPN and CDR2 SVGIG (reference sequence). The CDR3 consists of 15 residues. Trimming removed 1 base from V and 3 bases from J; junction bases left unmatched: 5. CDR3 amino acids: CAWSGIGQGEETQYF. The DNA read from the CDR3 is TGTGCCTGGAGTGGGATTGGACAGGGGGAAGAGACC.

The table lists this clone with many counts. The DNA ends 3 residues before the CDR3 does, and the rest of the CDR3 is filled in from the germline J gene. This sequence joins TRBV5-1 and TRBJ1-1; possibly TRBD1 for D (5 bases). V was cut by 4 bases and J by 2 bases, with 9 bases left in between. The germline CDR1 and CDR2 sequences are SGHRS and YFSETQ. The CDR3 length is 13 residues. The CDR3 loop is CASSEGSNTEAFF. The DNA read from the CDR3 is TGCGCCAGCAGCGAGGGGTCCAACACTGAA.

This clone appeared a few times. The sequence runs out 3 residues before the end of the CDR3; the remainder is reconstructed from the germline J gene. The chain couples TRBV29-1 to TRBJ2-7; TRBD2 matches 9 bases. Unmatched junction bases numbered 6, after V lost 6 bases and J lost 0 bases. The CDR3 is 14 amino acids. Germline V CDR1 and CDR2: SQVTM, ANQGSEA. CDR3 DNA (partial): TGCAGCGTACGAGCGGGGGGAAGCTCCTACGAG. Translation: CSVRAGGSSYE. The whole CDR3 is CSVRAGGSSYEQYF.

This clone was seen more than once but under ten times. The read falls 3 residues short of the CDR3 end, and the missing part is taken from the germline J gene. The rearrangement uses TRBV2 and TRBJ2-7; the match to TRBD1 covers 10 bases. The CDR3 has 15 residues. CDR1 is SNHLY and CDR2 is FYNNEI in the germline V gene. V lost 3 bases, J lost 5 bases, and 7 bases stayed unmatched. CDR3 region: CASSDGGQGLDEQYF. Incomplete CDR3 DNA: TGTGCCAGCAGTGATGGGGGACAGGGGCTCGACGAG.

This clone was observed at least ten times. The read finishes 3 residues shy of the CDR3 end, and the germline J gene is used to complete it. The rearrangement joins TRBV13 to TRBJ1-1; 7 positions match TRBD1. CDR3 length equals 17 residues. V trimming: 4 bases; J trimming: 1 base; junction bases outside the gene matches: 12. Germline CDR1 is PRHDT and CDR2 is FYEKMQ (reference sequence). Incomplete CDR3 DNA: TGTGCCAGCAGCTCGAAACAGGGGCCCTCTCAGAACACTGAA. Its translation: CASSSKQGPSQNTE. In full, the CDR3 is CASSSKQGPSQNTEAFF. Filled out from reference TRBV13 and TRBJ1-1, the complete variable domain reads AAGVIQSPRHLIKEKRETATLKCYPIPRHDTVYWYQQGPGQDPQFLISFYEKMQSDKGSIPDRFSAQQFSDYHSELNMSSLELGDSALYFCASSSKQGPSQNTEAFFGQGTRLTVV.

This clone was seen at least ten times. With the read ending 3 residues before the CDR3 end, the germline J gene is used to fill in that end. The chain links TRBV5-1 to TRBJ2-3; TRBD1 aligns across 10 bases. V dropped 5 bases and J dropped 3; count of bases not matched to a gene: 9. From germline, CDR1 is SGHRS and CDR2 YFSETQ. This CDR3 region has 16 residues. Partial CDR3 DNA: TGCGCCAGCAGTTTTCTGGACAGGGGGGCGACAGATACG. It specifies CASSFLDRGATDT. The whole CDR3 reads CASSFLDRGATDTQYF. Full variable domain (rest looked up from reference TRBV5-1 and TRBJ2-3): KAGVTQTPRYLIKTRGQQVTLSCSPISGHRSVSWYQQTPGQGLQFLFEYFSETQRNKGNFPGRFSGRQFSNSRSEMNVSTLELGDSALYLCASSFLDRGATDTQYFGPGTRLTVL.

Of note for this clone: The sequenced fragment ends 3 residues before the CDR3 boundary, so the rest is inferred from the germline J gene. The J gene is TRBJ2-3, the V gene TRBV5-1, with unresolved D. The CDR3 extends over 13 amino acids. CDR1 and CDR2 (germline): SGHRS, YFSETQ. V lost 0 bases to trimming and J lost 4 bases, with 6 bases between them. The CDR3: CASSLGTSDTQYF. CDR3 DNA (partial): TGCGCCAGCAGCTTGGGAACTTCAGATACG.

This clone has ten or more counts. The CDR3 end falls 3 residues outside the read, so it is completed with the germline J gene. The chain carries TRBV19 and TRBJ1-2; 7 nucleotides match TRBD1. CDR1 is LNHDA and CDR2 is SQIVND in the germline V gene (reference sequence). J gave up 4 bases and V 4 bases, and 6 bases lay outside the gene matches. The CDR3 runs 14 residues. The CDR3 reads CASSTLTGLYGYTF. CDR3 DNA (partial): TGTGCCAGTAGTACTCTGACAGGGCTCTATGGC.

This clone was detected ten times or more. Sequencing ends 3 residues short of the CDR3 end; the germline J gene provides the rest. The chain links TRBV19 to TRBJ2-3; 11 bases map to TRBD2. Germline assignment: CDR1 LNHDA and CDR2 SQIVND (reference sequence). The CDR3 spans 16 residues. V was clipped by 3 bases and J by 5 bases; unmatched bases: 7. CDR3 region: CASSIATSGGKDTQYF. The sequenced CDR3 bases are TGTGCCAGTAGTATCGCCACTAGCGGGGGAAAAGATACG.

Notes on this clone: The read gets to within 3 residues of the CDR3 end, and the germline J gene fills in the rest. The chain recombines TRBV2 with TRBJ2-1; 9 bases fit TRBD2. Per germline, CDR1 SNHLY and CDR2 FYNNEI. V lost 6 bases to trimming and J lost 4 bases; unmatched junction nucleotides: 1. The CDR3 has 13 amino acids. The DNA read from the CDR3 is TGTGCCAGCAGAGCGGGGGGTTACAATGAG. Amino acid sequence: CASRAGGYNE. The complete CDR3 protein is CASRAGGYNEQFF.

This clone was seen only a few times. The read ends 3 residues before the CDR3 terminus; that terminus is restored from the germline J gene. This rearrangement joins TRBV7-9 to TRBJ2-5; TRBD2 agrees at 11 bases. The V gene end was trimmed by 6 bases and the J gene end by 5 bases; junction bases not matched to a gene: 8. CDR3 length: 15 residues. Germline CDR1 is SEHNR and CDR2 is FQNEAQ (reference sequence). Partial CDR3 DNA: TGTGCCAGCAGACCCCGACTAGCGGGGAGGGAGACC. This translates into CASRPRLAGRET. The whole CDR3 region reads CASRPRLAGRETQYF. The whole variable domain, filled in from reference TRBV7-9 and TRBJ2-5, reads DTGVSQNPRHKITKRGQNVTFRCDPISEHNRLYWYRQTLGQGPEFLTYFQNEAQLEKSRLLSDRFSAERPKGSFSTLEIQRTEQGDSAMYLCASRPRLAGRETQYFGPGTRLLVL.

The CDR3 spells CASSEALQRDKSPLHF. CDR3 DNA, as far as it was read: TGTGCCAGCAGTGAAGCCCTGCAACGAGACAAGTCACCC. The rearrangement uses TRBV6-1 and TRBJ1-6; D ambiguous. The read halts 3 residues ahead of the CDR3 end, with the missing end drawn from the germline J gene. Trimming removed 0 bases from V and 10 bases from J, with 16 bases in between. Germline CDR1 is MNHNS and CDR2 is SASEGT. The CDR3 extends over 16 amino acids.

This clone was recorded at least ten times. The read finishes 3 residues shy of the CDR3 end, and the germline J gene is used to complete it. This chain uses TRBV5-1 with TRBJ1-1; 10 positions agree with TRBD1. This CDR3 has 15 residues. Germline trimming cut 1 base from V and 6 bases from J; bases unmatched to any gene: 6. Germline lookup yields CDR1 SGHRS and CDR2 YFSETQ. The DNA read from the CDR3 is TGCGCCAGCAGCTTGTGGGACAGGGGCAGCGCTGAA. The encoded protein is CASSLWDRGSAE. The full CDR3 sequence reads CASSLWDRGSAEAFF.

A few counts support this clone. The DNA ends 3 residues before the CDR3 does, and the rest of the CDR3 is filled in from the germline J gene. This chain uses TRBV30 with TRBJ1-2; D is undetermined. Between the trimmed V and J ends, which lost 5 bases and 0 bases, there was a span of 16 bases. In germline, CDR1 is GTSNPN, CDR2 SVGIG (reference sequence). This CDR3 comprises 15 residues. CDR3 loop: CAWRHASPPNYGYTF. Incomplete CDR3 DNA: TGTGCCTGGCGACACGCTTCGCCCCCTAACTATGGC. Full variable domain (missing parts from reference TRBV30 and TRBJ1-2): SQTIHQWPATLVQPVGSPLSLECTVEGTSNPNLYWYRQAAGRGLQLLFYSVGIGQISSEVPQNLSASRPQDRQFILSSKKLLLSDSGFYLCAWRHASPPNYGYTFGSGTRLTVV.

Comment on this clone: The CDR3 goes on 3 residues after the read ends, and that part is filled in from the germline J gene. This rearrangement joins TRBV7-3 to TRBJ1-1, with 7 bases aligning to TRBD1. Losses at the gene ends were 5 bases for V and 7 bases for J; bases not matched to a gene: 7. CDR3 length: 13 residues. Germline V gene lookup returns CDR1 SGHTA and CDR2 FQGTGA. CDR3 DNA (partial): TGTGCCAGCAGCCCGGGACAGACCCTTGAA. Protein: CASSPGQTLE. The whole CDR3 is CASSPGQTLEAFF.

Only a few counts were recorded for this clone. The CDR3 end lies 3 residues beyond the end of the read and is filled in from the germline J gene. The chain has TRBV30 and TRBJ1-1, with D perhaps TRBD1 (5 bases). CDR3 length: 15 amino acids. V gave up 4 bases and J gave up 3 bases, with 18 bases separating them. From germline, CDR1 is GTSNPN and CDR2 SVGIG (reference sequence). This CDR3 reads CAWKLVRGDDTEAFF. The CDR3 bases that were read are TGTGCCTGGAAATTAGTTAGGGGAGACGACACTGAA. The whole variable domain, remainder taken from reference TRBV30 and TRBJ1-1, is SQTIHQWPATLVQPVGSPLSLECTVEGTSNPNLYWYRQAAGRGLQLLFYSVGIGQISSEVPQNLSASRPQDRQFILSSKKLLLSDSGFYLCAWKLVRGDDTEAFFGQGTRLTVV.

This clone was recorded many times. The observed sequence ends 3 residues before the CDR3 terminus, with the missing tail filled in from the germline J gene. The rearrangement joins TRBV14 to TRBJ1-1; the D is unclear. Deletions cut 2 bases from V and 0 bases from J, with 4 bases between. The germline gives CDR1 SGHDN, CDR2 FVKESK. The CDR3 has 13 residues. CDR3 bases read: TGTGCCAGCAGCCAATATGTGAACACTGAA. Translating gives CASSQYVNTE. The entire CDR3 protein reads CASSQYVNTEAFF.

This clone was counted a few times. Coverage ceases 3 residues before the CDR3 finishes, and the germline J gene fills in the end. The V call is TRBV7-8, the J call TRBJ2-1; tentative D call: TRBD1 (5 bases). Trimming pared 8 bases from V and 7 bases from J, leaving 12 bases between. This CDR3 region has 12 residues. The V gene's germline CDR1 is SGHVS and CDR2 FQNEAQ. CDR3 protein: CASAPGQNEQFF. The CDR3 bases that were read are TGTGCCAGCGCCCCAGGACAAAATGAG.

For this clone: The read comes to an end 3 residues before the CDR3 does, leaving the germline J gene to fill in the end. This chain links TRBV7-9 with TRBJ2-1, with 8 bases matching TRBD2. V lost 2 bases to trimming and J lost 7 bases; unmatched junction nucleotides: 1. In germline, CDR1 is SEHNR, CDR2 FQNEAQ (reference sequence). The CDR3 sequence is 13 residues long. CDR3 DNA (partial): TGTGCCAGCAGCTTACCGGGGGGGAATGAG. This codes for CASSLPGGNE. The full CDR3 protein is CASSLPGGNEQFF.

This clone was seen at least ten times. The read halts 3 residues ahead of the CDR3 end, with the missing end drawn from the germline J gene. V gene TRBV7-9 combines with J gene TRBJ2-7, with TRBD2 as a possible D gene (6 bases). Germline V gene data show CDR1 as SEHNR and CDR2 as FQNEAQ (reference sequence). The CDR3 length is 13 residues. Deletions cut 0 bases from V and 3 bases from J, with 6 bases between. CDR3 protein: CASSLAEGYEQYF. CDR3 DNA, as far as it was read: TGTGCCAGCAGCTTAGCGGAGGGCTACGAG.

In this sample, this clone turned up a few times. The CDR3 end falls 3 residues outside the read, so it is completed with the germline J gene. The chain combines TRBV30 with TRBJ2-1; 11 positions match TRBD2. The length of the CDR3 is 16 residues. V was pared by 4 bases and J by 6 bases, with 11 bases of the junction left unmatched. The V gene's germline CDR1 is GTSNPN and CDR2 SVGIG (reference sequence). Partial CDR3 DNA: TGTGCCTGGAACCTGCCACTAGCGGGGGACACCAATGAG. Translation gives CAWNLPLAGDTNE. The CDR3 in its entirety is CAWNLPLAGDTNEQFF.

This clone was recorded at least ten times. CDR3 DNA, as far as it was read: TGTGCCAGCAGCTCCACAGGGGGC. Protein product: CASSSTGG. The CDR3 in its entirety is CASSSTGGAFF. The chain carries TRBV5-6 and TRBJ1-1, with TRBD1 identical over 9 bases. The missing CDR3 end, 3 residues past where the read stops, is filled in from the germline J gene. Germline CDR1 is SGHDT and CDR2 is YYEEEE. This CDR3 comprises 11 residues. Combining the CDR3 with reference TRBV5-6 and TRBJ1-1 gives the whole variable domain DAGVTQSPTHLIKTRGQQVTLRCSPKSGHDTVSWYQQALGQGPQFIFQYYEEEERQRGNFPDRFSGHQFPNYSSELNVNALLLGDSALYLCASSSTGGAFFGQGTRLTVV.

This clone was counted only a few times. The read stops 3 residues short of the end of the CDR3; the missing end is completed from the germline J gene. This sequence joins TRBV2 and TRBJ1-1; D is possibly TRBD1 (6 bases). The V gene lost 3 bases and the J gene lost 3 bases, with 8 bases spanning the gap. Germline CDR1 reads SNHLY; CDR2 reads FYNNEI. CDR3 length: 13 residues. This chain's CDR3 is CASSDRGDTEAFF. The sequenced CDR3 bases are TGTGCCAGCAGTGACAGGGGAGACACTGAA. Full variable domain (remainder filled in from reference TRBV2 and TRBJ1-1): EPEVTQTPSHQVTQMGQEVILRCVPISNHLYFYWYRQILGQKVEFLVSFYNNEISEKSEIFDDQFSVERPDGSNFTLKIRSTKLEDSAMYFCASSDRGDTEAFFGQGTRLTVV.

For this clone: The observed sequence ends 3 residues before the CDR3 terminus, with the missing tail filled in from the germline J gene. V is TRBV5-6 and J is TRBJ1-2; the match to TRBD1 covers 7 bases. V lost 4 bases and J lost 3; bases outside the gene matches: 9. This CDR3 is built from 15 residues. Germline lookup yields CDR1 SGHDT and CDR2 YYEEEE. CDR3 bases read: TGTGCCAGCAGCATTCCGGGACAGACTCACTATGGC. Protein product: CASSIPGQTHYG. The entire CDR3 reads CASSIPGQTHYGYTF.